This is a list of T cell receptor beta chains from one sample in a study of T cells of healthy individuals. TCRdb reanalysed the 5' RACE reads using MiXCR and keeps one entry per CDR3 protein. The profile shows tens of thousands of distinct CDR3 sequences, approximately 15% of them singletons. These receptors were taken from a human donor in good health. Each CDR3 is given with its conserved first and last residue. The order of the fields is V gene, clone size, D gene, CDR3 protein. D genes are given only for firm matches. Clone size is given for some rows only: seen once, a few or many times, or a class if the clone is expanded.

V: TRBV20-1
size: NA
D: TRBD2
CDR3: CSANERTSGSTDTQYF

V: TRBV6-2/TRBV6-3
size: few
D: TRBD1
CDR3: CASSTGGGGNQPQHF

V: TRBV20-1
size: few
D: NA
CDR3: CSADSRRSYEQYF

V: TRBV12-3/TRBV12-4
size: NA
D: TRBD2
CDR3: CASRKEGLAVTGELFF

V: TRBV29-1
size: few
D: NA
CDR3: CSVAGLAVNTGELFF

V: TRBV28
size: many
D: NA
CDR3: CASSLGYEQYF

V: TRBV11-2
size: few
D: NA
CDR3: CASSALLSSPTDTQYF

V: TRBV6-2/TRBV6-3
size: many
D: NA
CDR3: CASREQSGTGELFF

V: TRBV24-1
size: few
D: NA
CDR3: CATSDTRRQYF

V: TRBV12-3/TRBV12-4
size: few
D: NA
CDR3: CASSQEVGVTTGELFF

V: TRBV20-1
size: many
D: NA
CDR3: CSALPRGAGNQPQHF

V: TRBV20-1
size: few
D: NA
CDR3: CSAPLASSYNEQFF

V: TRBV6-2/TRBV6-3
size: NA
D: NA
CDR3: CASSIGTPYEQYF

V: TRBV5-6
size: many
D: NA
CDR3: CASSLTAPEDEQFF

V: TRBV7-9
size: few
D: NA
CDR3: CASSRSDYNEQFF

V: TRBV6-1
size: NA
D: NA
CDR3: CASSPDIGALNQPQHF

V: TRBV12-3/TRBV12-4
size: many
D: NA
CDR3: CASSRGDRIDSSYEQYF

V: TRBV10-3
size: many
D: NA
CDR3: CAISEGNRVVGEQFF

V: TRBV3-1
size: NA
D: TRBD1
CDR3: CASSQRGPGELFF

V: TRBV28
size: NA
D: TRBD1
CDR3: CASSLDQGAGGELFF

V: TRBV6-5
size: NA
D: TRBD1
CDR3: CASLGQGLGTEAFF

V: TRBV24-1
size: few
D: TRBD2
CDR3: CATSDFPSGNTGELFF

V: TRBV12-3/TRBV12-4
size: few
D: NA
CDR3: CASSLRESTGELFF

V: TRBV6-5
size: NA
D: NA
CDR3: CASSNTDTQYF

V: TRBV5-1
size: few
D: TRBD1
CDR3: CASQLGGTGRRTDTQYF

V: TRBV7-2
size: NA
D: NA
CDR3: CASSLAGLGGVAKNIQYF

V: TRBV6-1
size: NA
D: TRBD1
CDR3: CASSEVGTGTYLYTF

V: TRBV18
size: many
D: NA
CDR3: CASSPIDNEQFF

V: TRBV5-4
size: many
D: NA
CDR3: CASSPDYGGGTQYF

V: TRBV19
size: NA
D: TRBD1
CDR3: CASIPGTGGHTEAFF

V: TRBV20-1
size: many
D: NA
CDR3: CSASHRERFRSYNSPLHF